These 11 T cell receptor beta chains share one sample of origin, sequenced in a study of tumor-infiltrating lymphocytes in localized non-small cell lung cancer. Some clones are missing from TCRdb's copy, which holds only in-frame ones; the method was immunoSEQ multiplex PCR. In the table there are more than 9,000 clones, about three fifths of which are singletons. Sequenced input: uninvolved lung tissue not adjacent to the tumor. These receptors were obtained from a human donor with non-small cell lung cancer.

There are a few counts of this clone. The rearrangement links TRBV29-1 to TRBJ2-1, with D perhaps assigned TRBD1 or TRBD2 (5 bases each). The germline gives CDR1 SQVTM, CDR2 ANQGSEA. The CDR3 totals 14 residues. V gave up 6 bases and J gave up 0 bases, with 12 bases separating them. The CDR3 sequence: CSVRGESSYNEQFF. DNA for the CDR3: TGCAGCGTGAGAGGGGAAAGCTCCTACAATGAGCAGTTCTTC.

The rearrangement joins TRBV2 to TRBJ1-1, with 9 bases fitting TRBD1. The CDR3 has 14 residues. The ends lost 1 base at V and 4 bases at J; junction bases unmatched: 1. The germline V gene encodes CDR1 SNHLY and CDR2 FYNNEI. The CDR3 is CASSEETGGTEAFF. The CDR3 DNA follows: TGTGCCAGCAGTGAAGAGACAGGGGGCACTGAAGCTTTCTTT.

The J gene is TRBJ2-3, the V gene TRBV7-2; D is undetermined. Germline assignment: CDR1 SGHTA and CDR2 FQGNSA. The V end lost 3 bases, the J end lost 5 bases, and 6 bases lay between the germline ends. The CDR3 has 12 residues. The CDR3 DNA sequence: TGTGCCAGCAGCTTCGGTCGAGATACGCAGTATTTT. It is translated as CASSFGRDTQYF.

This chain links TRBV7-1 with TRBJ1-2; D not certain. TRBV7-1 qualifies as an ORF whose function is uncertain. With 4 bases removed from V and 0 bases from J, the gap between germline ends came to 9 bases. This CDR3 comprises 14 residues. The CDR3 sequence is CASSLNTANYGYTF. CDR3 DNA: TGTGCCAGCAGCTTAAACACGGCTAACTATGGCTACACCTTC.

J is TRBJ2-2 and V is TRBV9, with D hard to call. Germline CDR1 and CDR2: SGDLS and YYNGEE. This CDR3 is 12 amino acids long. The ends were cut back, 0 bases at V and 8 bases at J, with 5 bases in the middle. CDR3 in amino acids: CASSVGKGELFF. CDR3 bases: TGTGCCAGCAGCGTAGGAAAAGGGGAGCTGTTTTTT.

The rearrangement uses TRBV19 and TRBJ2-2; a weak D match, TRBD1 (6 bases). The CDR3 length is 16 residues. V shed 6 bases and J shed 1 base, with 15 bases lying between them. CDR1 is LNHDA, CDR2 SQIVND, per germline (reference sequence). CDR3 protein: CASRGPGQQNTGELFF. In DNA form, the CDR3 reads TGTGCCAGTAGAGGTCCGGGACAACAGAACACCGGGGAGCTGTTTTTT.

The chain joins TRBV5-1 to TRBJ2-1; possible D gene TRBD2, 5 bases. The V end was cut by 0 bases, the J end by 4 bases, with 14 bases between. CDR1 is SGHRS, CDR2 YFSETQ, per germline. The CDR3 sequence is 16 residues long. The CDR3 sequence is CASSLAIGVVYNEQFF. In nucleotides, the CDR3 is TGCGCCAGCAGCTTGGCCATCGGGGTAGTGTACAATGAGCAGTTCTTC.

The chain employs TRBV7-6 and TRBJ2-2, with unresolved D. V dropped 7 bases and J dropped 5 bases, with 17 bases sitting between them. The CDR3 has 15 amino acids. Germline assignment: CDR1 SGHVS and CDR2 FNYEAQ. CDR3 amino acids: CASTPQGPGTGELFF. DNA of the CDR3: TGTGCCAGCACACCTCAAGGGCCTGGGACCGGGGAGCTGTTTTTT.

This clone was picked up a small number of times. The chain is built from TRBV28 and TRBJ2-7; the match to TRBD1 covers 8 bases. V shed 7 bases, J shed 3 bases, and the junction held 5 bases outside the gene matches. Looked up from germline, CDR1 is MDHEN and CDR2 is SYDVKM. There are 13 residues in the CDR3. CDR3 in DNA: TGTGCCAGCAACAAGGACAGGGACTACGAGCAGTACTTC. This gives the protein CASNKDRDYEQYF.

V is TRBV4-1 and J is TRBJ1-2; possibly TRBD1 for D (5 bases). The germline V gene has CDR1 MGHRA and CDR2 YSYEKL. V gave up 0 bases and J gave up 7 bases, with 12 bases separating them. The CDR3 runs 14 residues. The CDR3 sequence: CASSQEGRGPGYTF. CDR3 nucleotides: TGCGCCAGCAGCCAAGAGGGTAGGGGACCTGGCTACACCTTC.

A few counts support this clone. The gene calls are TRBV7-2 and TRBJ1-2, with a tentative D call TRBD1 (6 bases). With 5 bases removed from V and 5 bases from J, the gap between germline ends came to 18 bases. From germline, CDR1 is SGHTA and CDR2 FQGNSA. The CDR3 is 15 residues long. Here the CDR3 DNA reads TGTGCCAGCAGCCGTGGGCCCACAGGGTTGTATGGCTACACCTTC. Translating gives CASSRGPTGLYGYTF. The complete variable domain, with remaining parts taken from reference TRBV7-2 and TRBJ1-2, reads GAGVSQSPSNKVTEKGKDVELRCDPISGHTALYWYRQSLGQGLEFLIYFQGNSAPDKSGLPSDRFSAERTGGSVSTLTIQRTQQEDSAVYLCASSRGPTGLYGYTFGSGTRLTVV.